This T cell receptor (beta chain) was found in a study of cytomegalovirus exposure and HLA in healthy donors. For the study at large: Unique TCR beta sequences numbering over 100 million came from around 180 million T cells in an earlier analysis.

This CDR3 comprises 13 residues. Trimming removed 3 bases at V and 6 bases at J, with 11 bases between. The germline gives CDR1 SEHNR, CDR2 FQNEAQ (reference sequence). Whole-study findings and limits: A later analysis found that most CMV-associated TCR beta chains appeared HLA-restricted.

In the case of this clone: The antigen is undetermined.

Amplification used 60 Vbeta primers and 13 Jbeta primers. Only in-frame clones appear in the TCRdb table, and some are missing; sequencing was by immunoSEQ multiplex PCR. The repertoire includes approximately 150,000 clones, approximately 80% of them detected once, and 3% to 4.5% sits in the top ten. Input material: PBMCs. The source is a young man in good health and CMV-seropositive. The J gene is TRBJ1-1, the V gene TRBV7-9; D is uncertain. The CDR3 is CASSFGGFPEAFF. As DNA, the CDR3 is TGTGCCAGCAGCTTTGGAGGGTTTCCTGAAGCTTTCTTT. Complete variable domain (other parts from reference TRBV7-9 and TRBJ1-1): DTGVSQNPRHKITKRGQNVTFRCDPISEHNRLYWYRQTLGQGPEFLTYFQNEAQLEKSRLLSDRFSAERPKGSFSTLEIQRTEQGDSAMYLCASSFGGFPEAFFGQGTRLTVV.